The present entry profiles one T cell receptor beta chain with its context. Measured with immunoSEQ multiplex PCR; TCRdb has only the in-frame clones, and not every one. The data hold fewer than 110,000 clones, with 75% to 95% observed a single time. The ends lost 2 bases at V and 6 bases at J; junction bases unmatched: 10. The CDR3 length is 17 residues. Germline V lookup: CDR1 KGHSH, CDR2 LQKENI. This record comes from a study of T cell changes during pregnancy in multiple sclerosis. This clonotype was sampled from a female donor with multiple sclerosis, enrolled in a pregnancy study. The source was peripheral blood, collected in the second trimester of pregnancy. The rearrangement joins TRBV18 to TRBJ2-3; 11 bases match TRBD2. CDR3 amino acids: CASSPRLLAGVDDTQYF. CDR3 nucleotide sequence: TGTGCCAGCTCACCAAGGCTACTAGCGGGGGTTGACGATACGCAGTATTTT.